This TCR beta chain is drawn from a study of blood T cell repertoires in COVID-19. The overall study: The samples span acute and convalescent COVID-19 from the United States, Italy and Spain. The analysed material was cDNA or gDNA that came from T cells, B-cell-depleted T cells, or PBMCs.

Original processing methods: Estimation of nucleated cell counts was performed using reference gene primer amplification. Assay: immunoSEQ multiplex PCR; the TCRdb copy retains only in-frame clones and omits some. V and J calls plus clone size are reproduced from that table; the DNA served to infer D and trimming. The table has tens of thousands of clones, roughly four fifths seen once. The CDR3 is 16 amino acids. Trimming removed 1 base at V and 5 bases at J, with 16 bases between. Germline CDR1 reads SGHDT; CDR2 reads YYEEEE. This sequence joins TRBV5-6 and TRBJ1-5; no clear D. What was sequenced was peripheral blood. The sequence was obtained from a human donor with acute or convalescent COVID-19. The donor label of this sample is uncertain. CDR3 nucleotides: TGTGCCAGCAGCTTGAAGGGCGGGAGGACCGATCAGCCCCAGCATTTT. This translates into CASSLKGGRTDQPQHF.